Shown below are 15 T cell receptor beta chains from a single sample sequenced in a study of blood T cell repertoires in COVID-19. Generated by immunoSEQ multiplex PCR, the TCRdb table keeps only in-frame clones and is missing some. The data hold about 380,000 clones, with roughly 87% observed a single time. The sequenced sample consisted of PBMCs or T cells enriched from blood (not recorded which). These TCRs come from a woman between 25 and 40 years old who had recovered from COVID-19.

V and J are TRBV15 and TRBJ1-4, with D possibly matching TRBD1 (6 bases). Trimming took 5 bases from V and 5 from J, leaving 18 bases between them. Germline V gene data show CDR1 as LNHNV and CDR2 as YYDKDF (reference sequence). The CDR3 has 16 amino acids. CDR3 residues: CATSVKSGAENEKLFF. For the CDR3, the DNA is TGTGCCACCAGCGTAAAATCAGGGGCAGAAAATGAAAAACTGTTTTTT.

The rearrangement uses TRBV15 and TRBJ1-1; no reliable D call. Trimming took off 0 bases at V and 11 bases at J, with 13 bases between the two ends. Germline-derived CDR1 and CDR2 are LNHNV and YYDKDF (reference sequence). The CDR3 spans 13 residues. In nucleotides, the CDR3 is TGTGCCACCAGCAGAGATCTTGAGGGTCGGGCTTTCTTT. It is translated as CATSRDLEGRAFF.

This rearrangement joins TRBV5-5 to TRBJ1-2, with D possibly being TRBD1 (5 bases). CDR1 and CDR2 (germline): SGHKS, YYEKEE (reference sequence). V gave up 4 bases and J gave up 4 bases, with 20 bases separating them. The CDR3 length is 16 residues. The CDR3: CASSPFLAGVGYGYTF. CDR3 coding DNA: TGTGCCAGCAGCCCCTTTCTAGCGGGGGTGGGCTATGGCTACACCTTC.

J is TRBJ2-7 and V is TRBV5-1; a weak D match, TRBD1 (6 bases). Germline V gene lookup returns CDR1 SGHRS and CDR2 YFSETQ. This CDR3 contains 13 residues. V shed 7 bases and J shed 0 bases, with 11 bases lying between them. CDR3 coding DNA: TGCGCCAGCGCCCAGGACAGCTCCTACGAGCAGTACTTC. Encoded protein: CASAQDSSYEQYF.

CDR3 protein: CASSPPGVIHYGYTF. CDR3 DNA sequence: TGTGCCAGCTCACCACCCGGAGTTATCCACTATGGCTACACCTTC. V usage is TRBV18 and J usage is TRBJ1-2; D is unresolved. V was shortened by 0 bases and J by 3 bases, with 11 bases between the two germline ends. Per the germline V gene, CDR1 is KGHSH and CDR2 is LQKENI. The CDR3 is 15 residues long.

V gene TRBV10-2 combines with J gene TRBJ2-3, with TRBD1 as a possible D gene (6 bases). V shed 6 bases and J shed 2 bases, with 12 bases lying between them. Per germline, CDR1 WSHSY and CDR2 SAAADI. This CDR3 region has 14 residues. The CDR3 here is CASRFGQTTDTQYF. DNA for the CDR3: TGCGCCAGCAGGTTTGGACAGACCACAGATACGCAGTATTTT.

J is TRBJ2-1 and V is TRBV4-1, with TRBD2 matching 10 bases. This CDR3 has 17 residues. Germline V gene sequence: CDR1 MGHRA, CDR2 YSYEKL. V lost 2 bases to trimming and J lost 5 bases; unmatched junction nucleotides: 9. The CDR3 coding sequence is TGCGCCAGCAGCCAATTCCTAGCGGGAGTTATAGACAATGAGCAGTTCTTC. Its protein product is CASSQFLAGVIDNEQFF.

The rearrangement uses TRBV30 and TRBJ1-2; 7 bases match TRBD1. The trim removed 4 bases at V and 1 base at J, leaving 12 bases unmatched. CDR3 size: 16 residues. Germline V gene sequence: CDR1 GTSNPN, CDR2 SVGIG (reference sequence). The CDR3 DNA follows: TGTGCCTGGAACGGGAACAGGGGTTCCGATAACTATGGCTACACCTTC. Translation: CAWNGNRGSDNYGYTF. Filled out from reference TRBV30 and TRBJ1-2, the complete variable domain reads SQTIHQWPATLVQPVGSPLSLECTVEGTSNPNLYWYRQAAGRGLQLLFYSVGIGQISSEVPQNLSASRPQDRQFILSSKKLLLSDSGFYLCAWNGNRGSDNYGYTFGSGTRLTVV.

This clone occurred a few times. This chain joins TRBV24-1 and TRBJ1-5; unclear D gene. The length of the CDR3 is 15 residues. The germline gives CDR1 KGHDR, CDR2 SFDVKD. V was trimmed by 6 bases and J by 1 base, leaving 12 bases between them. CDR3: CATSPGGLSNQPQHF. CDR3 bases: TGTGCCACCAGTCCGGGAGGCTTGAGCAATCAGCCCCAGCATTTT.

The chain links TRBV19 to TRBJ2-1; 10 nucleotides match TRBD2. V gave up 7 bases and J gave up 15 bases; unmatched junction bases: 24. The CDR3 covers 17 residues. Germline CDR1 LNHDA, CDR2 SQIVND (reference sequence). The CDR3 protein is CASTPFWGGGLAVNVFF. CDR3 coding DNA: TGTGCCAGTACCCCTTTTTGGGGCGGTGGACTAGCGGTCAATGTGTTCTTC.

The CDR3 DNA reads TGCGCCAGCAGCTTGGCGGACGGACTTCCCTACGAGCAGTACTTC. It encodes CASSLADGLPYEQYF. The chain links TRBV5-1 to TRBJ2-7, with a possible D match to TRBD2 (5 bases). The CDR3 totals 15 residues. CDR1 and CDR2 from the germline V gene are SGHRS and YFSETQ. V was trimmed by 0 bases and J by 2 bases, leaving 12 bases between them.

This chain links TRBV9 with TRBJ2-4; D is unresolved. Germline CDR1 is SGDLS and CDR2 is YYNGEE. V was shortened by 0 bases and J by 5 bases, with 12 bases between the two germline ends. The CDR3 has 15 residues. The CDR3, as DNA: TGTGCCAGCAGCGTAGCTCCCGGCCAGGAAAACATTCAGTACTTC. Encoded protein: CASSVAPGQENIQYF. The variable domain in full, with the rest retrieved from reference TRBV9 and TRBJ2-4, is DSGVTQTPKHLITATGQRVTLRCSPRSGDLSVYWYQQSLDQGLQFLIQYYNGEERAKGNILERFSAQQFPDLHSELNLSSLELGDSALYFCASSVAPGQENIQYFGAGTRLSVL.

This chain connects TRBV6-5 to TRBJ1-2, with D unclear. The CDR3 is 12 residues long. V lost 7 bases, J lost 4 bases, and 10 bases lay in between. Germline CDR1 MNHEY, CDR2 SVGAGI. The CDR3 nucleotides are TGTGCCAGCATAGAACAGACCTATGGCTACACCTTC. It yields the protein CASIEQTYGYTF.

The chain carries TRBV27 and TRBJ1-2, with 12 bases matching TRBD1. Germline CDR1 MNHEY, CDR2 SMNVEV (reference sequence). CDR3 length equals 15 residues. Trimming removed 4 bases from V and 8 bases from J; junction bases left unmatched: 8. CDR3 DNA sequence: TGTGCCAGCAGTTCCTTGGGACAGGGGGCTCGGGGCTACACCTTC. The encoded protein is CASSSLGQGARGYTF.

The V gene is TRBV4-1, the J gene TRBJ1-2, with TRBD1 matching 10 bases. CDR1 and CDR2 (germline): MGHRA, YSYEKL. V shed 0 bases, J shed 7 bases, and the junction held 8 bases outside the gene matches. The CDR3 contains 16 residues. The CDR3 nucleotides are TGCGCCAGCAGCCAAGATCCGACAGGGGGCCGGGCTGGCTACACCTTC. Translating gives CASSQDPTGGRAGYTF.